The rows below give T cell receptor beta chains drawn from one sample of a study of shared clonotypes between healthy human individuals. Clones were read by immunoSEQ multiplex PCR, and TCRdb kept only the in-frame ones, dropping some. The sample records about 480,000 clones, about three quarters being singletons. Material for sequencing was PBMCs. These receptors originate from a woman in her thirties or forties in good health. Some clones in this sample may be carry-over from other donors' samples. Both conserved end residues are part of each CDR3. The order of the fields is clone size, D gene, J gene, V gene, CDR3 DNA, CDR3 protein. D genes are given only for firm matches. The size of a clone is reported for some rows only, either as once, few or many, or as a class for expanded clones.

NA | TRBD1 | TRBJ1-2 | TRBV5-1 | TGCGCCAGCAGCTTACAGGGGTTAGGAGATAATGGCTACACCTTC | CASSLQGLGDNGYTF
NA | NA | TRBJ2-1 | TRBV18 | TGTGCCAGCTCACCAGACCAGGACAATGAGCAGTTCTTC | CASSPDQDNEQFF
NA | TRBD1 | TRBJ2-3 | TRBV18 | TGTGCCAGCTCACAAGGGACAGGGGGCAGCACAGATACGCAGTATTTT | CASSQGTGGSTDTQYF
many | NA | TRBJ2-3 | TRBV15 | TGTGCCACCACTCCAGGGATGGCTAGCACAGATACGCAGTATTTT | CATTPGMASTDTQYF
NA | NA | TRBJ1-3 | TRBV28 | TGTGCCAGCAGTTTTCTGGCTGGAAACACCATATATTTT | CASSFLAGNTIYF
NA | TRBD2 | TRBJ2-3 | TRBV2 | TGTGCCAGCAGTGAGTGGACTAGCGGGAGCACAGATACGCAGTATTTT | CASSEWTSGSTDTQYF
few | NA | TRBJ2-2 | TRBV9 | TGTGCCAGCAGCGTGAGGGACTTGAACACCGGGGAGCTGTTTTTT | CASSVRDLNTGELFF
once | NA | TRBJ2-4 | TRBV21-1 | TGTGCCGCTACTAGGGGGGGGCCTGAAAACATTCAGTACTTC | CAATRGGPENIQYF
NA | TRBD2 | TRBJ2-2 | TRBV19 | TGTGCCAGTAGTATTACTAGCGCCCCGAACACCGGGGAGCTGTTTTTT | CASSITSAPNTGELFF
NA | NA | TRBJ2-2 | TRBV7-8 | TGTGCCAGCAGCTTAAGGACAGTTAACACCGGGGAGCTGTTTTTT | CASSLRTVNTGELFF
few | TRBD1 | TRBJ1-1 | TRBV5-1 | TGCGCCAGCAGCCGACAGGGCATGAACACTGAAGCTTTCTTT | CASSRQGMNTEAFF
NA | NA | TRBJ2-3 | TRBV11-2 | TGTGCCAGCAGCTTAGACCCGAGTAGCGTCACAGATACGCAGTATTTT | CASSLDPSSVTDTQYF
NA | TRBD2 | TRBJ2-7 | TRBV6-5 | TGTGCCAGCAGTTACGGGACTAGCGGGACGGTCGAGCAGTACTTC | CASSYGTSGTVEQYF
few | NA | TRBJ2-3 | TRBV7-9 | TGTGCCAGCAGCTCATCCGGGATGACAGATACGCAGTATTTT | CASSSSGMTDTQYF
NA | NA | TRBJ2-7 | TRBV12-1 | TGTGCCAGCAGCTTTGAAGGGACTAGCGGGAGGTCCAGGCCCTACGAGCAGTACTTC | CASSFEGTSGRSRPYEQYF
NA | TRBD2 | TRBJ2-5 | TRBV7-2 | TGTGCCAGCAGCTCCGGGACTAGCCAAGAGACCCAGTACTTC | CASSSGTSQETQYF
NA | NA | TRBJ2-3 | TRBV2 | TGTGCCAGCAGCGCGGGTTGGGGGGAGTCAGATACGCAGTATTTT | CASSAGWGESDTQYF
once | TRBD2 | TRBJ2-7 | TRBV5-4 | TGTGCCAGCAGCCCAGAGCGGGAGAGGTCCTACGAGCAGTACTTC | CASSPERERSYEQYF
NA | NA | TRBJ1-1 | TRBV30 | TGTGCCTGGAGTGTACGCCATAACACTGAAGCTTTCTTT | CAWSVRHNTEAFF
NA | NA | TRBJ1-2 | TRBV27 | TGTGCCAGCAGTTTGCGGCAGGGAAGGGGGTACACCTTC | CASSLRQGRGYTF
NA | TRBD2 | TRBJ2-7 | TRBV7-8 | TGTGCCAGCAGCTTAAGACTAGCGGGCTCCTACGAGCAGTACTTC | CASSLRLAGSYEQYF
NA | TRBD2 | TRBJ2-7 | TRBV6-5 | TGTGCCAGCAGCAGGACTAGTACCTCCTACGAGCAGTACTTC | CASSRTSTSYEQYF
NA | NA | TRBJ2-7 | TRBV5-4 | TGTGCCAGCAGCTTGGGGCAGGGAAGAAGCTACGAGCAGTACTTC | CASSLGQGRSYEQYF
NA | TRBD1 | TRBJ2-1 | TRBV5-1 | TGCGCCAGCAGCTTGACGACAGGGGCGGTCAATGAGCAGTTCTTC | CASSLTTGAVNEQFF
NA | TRBD2 | TRBJ2-1 | TRBV5-1 | TGCGCCAGCAGCTTGGGGGCTAGCGGGGCCTACAATGAGCAGTTCTTC | CASSLGASGAYNEQFF
NA | NA | TRBJ1-1 | TRBV19 | TGTGCCAGTAGTATAACGGGGGCGCGCACTGAAGCTTTCTTT | CASSITGARTEAFF
NA | NA | TRBJ1-2 | TRBV6-5 | TGTGCCAGCAGTTACTCCCGGGGGGCGGGAGGCTACACCTTC | CASSYSRGAGGYTF
few | TRBD2 | TRBJ2-7 | TRBV7-2 | TGTGCCAGCAGCTTAGGATCTAGCGGGGGTCCCCGGGAGCAGTACTTC | CASSLGSSGGPREQYF
NA | NA | TRBJ1-5 | TRBV29-1 | TGCAGCGTTGAACTTTCGGGTCAGCCCCAGCATTTT | CSVELSGQPQHF
NA | NA | TRBJ1-1 | TRBV5-4 | TGTGCCAGCAGCTTCTTGGCCCAGGGATACACTGAAGCTTTCTTT | CASSFLAQGYTEAFF
NA | NA | TRBJ1-5 | TRBV30 | TGTGCCTGGGGCGGAGGGTTAGGAGCACATAGCAATCAGCCCCAGCATTTT | CAWGGGLGAHSNQPQHF
NA | NA | TRBJ2-7 | TRBV7-2 | TGTGCCAGCAGCTTAAGACTGGGAATGAGTCGCGAGCAGTACTTC | CASSLRLGMSREQYF
few | TRBD1 | TRBJ2-2 | TRBV28 | TGTGCCAGCAGTTTTTCCCGGACAGGCATTAACACCGGGGAGCTGTTTTTT | CASSFSRTGINTGELFF
NA | NA | TRBJ2-1 | TRBV11-3 | TGTGCCAGCAGCTACCTCGGGACCGCTTACAATGAGCAGTTCTTC | CASSYLGTAYNEQFF
NA | NA | TRBJ2-3 | TRBV7-9 | TGTGCCAGCAGCTTGGCTAGCGACTCAGATACGCAGTATTTT | CASSLASDSDTQYF
NA | TRBD1 | TRBJ2-2 | TRBV27 | TGTGCCAGCAGTTCCACAGGGGGCGCCCCCGGGGAGCTGTTTTTT | CASSSTGGAPGELFF
NA | NA | TRBJ1-5 | TRBV10-3 | TGTGCCATCAGTGAGTCTTCAGGGAACAATCAGCCCCAGCATTTT | CAISESSGNNQPQHF
NA | NA | TRBJ2-5 | TRBV5-4 | TGTGCCAGCAGCTTCAGGGGGGAGGAGACCCAGTACTTC | CASSFRGEETQYF
NA | NA | TRBJ1-3 | TRBV6-5 | TGTGCCGGTACGTCGTACTCTGGAAACACCATATATTTT | CAGTSYSGNTIYF
NA | TRBD2 | TRBJ2-3 | TRBV7-2 | TGTGCCAGCAGCCTGAGCGGGAGTATAGATACGCAGTATTTT | CASSLSGSIDTQYF
NA | NA | TRBJ1-1 | TRBV28 | TGTGCCAGCAGTTTATTTACGAACACTGAAGCTTTCTTT | CASSLFTNTEAFF